The 15 T cell receptor beta chains below come from one sample, sequenced in a study of PD-L1 blockade in urothelial cancer. Regarding time point: pretreatment peripheral blood. Clones were sequenced by immunoSEQ multiplex PCR, and TCRdb holds only the in-frame ones, with some missing. The sample yields under 80,000 clones, about four fifths seen once. The sample in question was PBMCs, obtained around atezolizumab (anti-PD-L1) treatment. These TCRs come from a man between 65 and 85 years old with urothelial cancer.

The V gene is TRBV19, the J gene TRBJ2-2, with 7 bases identical to TRBD1. Germline lookup yields CDR1 LNHDA and CDR2 SQIVND (reference sequence). V lost 2 bases to trimming and J lost 5 bases; unmatched junction nucleotides: 8. The CDR3 extends over 16 amino acids. The CDR3 bases are TGTGCCAGTAGTATAAAGGGGGCAGGTCAAACCGGGGAGCTGTTTTTT. Translating it yields CASSIKGAGQTGELFF.

In its sample, this clone was seen once. The V and J genes are TRBV5-1 and TRBJ2-1; D may be TRBD2 (7 bases). The CDR3 extends over 14 amino acids. Trimming took off 0 bases at V and 7 bases at J, with 11 bases between the two ends. The germline V gene has CDR1 SGHRS and CDR2 YFSETQ. The CDR3 nucleotides read TGCGCCAGCAGCTTGGAGGGGGGGGGAAATGAGCAGTTCTTC. Amino acids: CASSLEGGGNEQFF.

The chain recombines TRBV2 with TRBJ1-4; no definite D call. This CDR3 contains 15 residues. The ends were cut back, 2 bases at V and 8 bases at J, with 15 bases in the middle. Germline loops: CDR1 SNHLY, CDR2 FYNNEI. The CDR3 DNA reads TGTGCCAGCAGTGAACGGGGTCGTTTGAGGGAAAAACTGTTTTTT. Protein sequence: CASSERGRLREKLFF.

The chain recombines TRBV9 with TRBJ1-2; 8 bases align to TRBD1. V gave up 4 bases and J gave up 8 bases; unmatched junction bases: 7. There are 13 residues in the CDR3. The V gene's germline CDR1 is SGDLS and CDR2 YYNGEE. The CDR3 protein is CASSLQTGEGYTF. CDR3 coding DNA: TGTGCCAGCAGCCTTCAGACAGGGGAAGGCTACACCTTC.

The rearrangement uses TRBV7-2 and TRBJ2-5; 10 nucleotides line up with TRBD2. The germline V gene encodes CDR1 SGHTA and CDR2 FQGNSA. The CDR3 loop spans 18 amino acids. With 1 base clipped from V and 4 bases from J, the junction kept 12 bases outside the gene matches. The CDR3 sequence: CASSLGFLAGGRGETQYF. The CDR3 nucleotides are TGTGCCAGCAGCTTAGGTTTCTTAGCGGGGGGTCGGGGAGAGACCCAGTACTTC. Full variable domain (outside the CDR3, taken from reference TRBV7-2 and TRBJ2-5): GAGVSQSPSNKVTEKGKDVELRCDPISGHTALYWYRQSLGQGLEFLIYFQGNSAPDKSGLPSDRFSAERTGGSVSTLTIQRTQQEDSAVYLCASSLGFLAGGRGETQYFGPGTRLLVL.

The chain uses TRBV4-2 and TRBJ1-5; TRBD1 might be the D (5 bases). This CDR3 is built from 13 residues. Trimming left V 0 bases short and J 7 bases short, with 7 bases between. CDR1 is LGHNA, CDR2 YNFKEQ, per germline. The CDR3 spells CASSQDGAQPQHF. CDR3 nucleotide sequence: TGTGCCAGCAGCCAAGATGGGGCCCAGCCCCAGCATTTT.

This rearrangement joins TRBV19 to TRBJ1-2; maybe TRBD1 (5 bases). The CDR3 runs 18 residues. Trimming cost V 9 bases and J 6 bases, with 32 bases left between them. Germline CDR1 and CDR2: LNHDA and SQIVND (reference sequence). CDR3 residues: CARLLTTRVECVTDGYTF. The CDR3 DNA reads TGTGCCAGACTTTTGACAACCAGGGTAGAATGCGTGACCGATGGCTACACCTTC. The whole variable domain, filled in from reference TRBV19 and TRBJ1-2, reads DGGITQSPKYLFRKEGQNVTLSCEQNLNHDAMYWYRQDPGQGLRLIYYSQIVNDFQKGDIAEGYSVSREKKESFPLTVTSAQKNPTAFYLCARLLTTRVECVTDGYTFGSGTRLTVV.

The chain joins TRBV27 to TRBJ2-7; 8 bases map to TRBD1. The ends lost 5 bases at V and 5 bases at J; junction bases unmatched: 11. This CDR3 is 15 amino acids long. Germline V gives CDR1 MNHEY, CDR2 SMNVEV (reference sequence). The CDR3 DNA follows: TGTGCCAGCAGTGAACTAAGACAGGGGATCGACGAGCAGTACTTC. Translation: CASSELRQGIDEQYF.

The gene calls are TRBV2 and TRBJ2-4; a possible D gene is TRBD2 (5 bases). CDR1 SNHLY and CDR2 FYNNEI come from the germline V gene. V lost 3 bases and J 0 bases, leaving 9 bases between the germline ends. This CDR3 contains 15 residues. The CDR3 DNA follows: TGTGCCAGCAGTGAGATCGGGATAGCCAAAAACATTCAGTACTTC. Protein sequence: CASSEIGIAKNIQYF.

This clone showed up just once. The chain combines TRBV5-1 with TRBJ2-7; D gene unclear. This CDR3 has 13 amino acids. Looked up from germline, CDR1 is SGHRS and CDR2 is YFSETQ. V gave up 4 bases and J gave up 5 bases, with 13 bases separating them. CDR3 sequence reads: CASSLDSLDEQYF. The CDR3 DNA is TGCGCCAGCAGCCTTGACTCTCTGGACGAGCAGTACTTC.

This chain connects TRBV2 to TRBJ1-5; D remains unclear. Germline V CDR1 and CDR2: SNHLY, FYNNEI. The CDR3 loop spans 13 amino acids. The V and J ends lost 7 bases and 4 bases respectively, with 11 bases between them. This chain's CDR3 is CASTGGWNQPQHF. The DNA for the CDR3 is TGTGCCAGCACCGGCGGGTGGAATCAGCCCCAGCATTTT.

V and J are TRBV4-2 and TRBJ1-1; 9 bases align to TRBD1. Germline assignment: CDR1 LGHNA and CDR2 YNFKEQ. The CDR3 is 13 residues long. The junction had 3 bases not matched to a gene; V was cut back by 5 bases and J by 5 bases. The CDR3 region is CASSKDRGTEAFF. The CDR3 DNA sequence: TGTGCCAGCAGCAAGGACAGGGGAACTGAAGCTTTCTTT.

V usage is TRBV6-6 and J usage is TRBJ2-1, with 10 bases aligning to TRBD1. Germline values: CDR1 MNHNY, CDR2 SVGAGI (reference sequence). The CDR3 is 15 amino acids. V lost 6 bases and J lost 7; bases outside the gene matches: 9. The CDR3 sequence: CASSRTGGEKNEQFF. DNA for the CDR3: TGTGCCAGCAGCCGGACAGGGGGAGAGAAAAATGAGCAGTTCTTC.

In this sample, this clone turned up once. Written as DNA, the CDR3 is TGTGCCAGCAGCGCGACAAGCCGCGCTGAAGCTTTCTTT. Translated: CASSATSRAEAFF. The chain is built from TRBV11-2 and TRBJ1-1; unclear D gene. CDR3 length equals 13 residues. V dropped 5 bases and J dropped 6 bases, with 13 bases sitting between them. The germline CDR1 and CDR2 sequences are SGHAT and FQNNGV.

The chain uses TRBV5-5 and TRBJ1-3; D is undetermined. The CDR3 spans 16 residues. Trimming took off 2 bases at V and 0 bases at J, with 12 bases between the two ends. Looked up from germline, CDR1 is SGHKS and CDR2 is YYEKEE (reference sequence). The CDR3: CASSLDQASSGNTIYF. Here the CDR3 DNA reads TGTGCCAGCAGCTTAGACCAGGCTTCCTCTGGAAACACCATATATTTT.